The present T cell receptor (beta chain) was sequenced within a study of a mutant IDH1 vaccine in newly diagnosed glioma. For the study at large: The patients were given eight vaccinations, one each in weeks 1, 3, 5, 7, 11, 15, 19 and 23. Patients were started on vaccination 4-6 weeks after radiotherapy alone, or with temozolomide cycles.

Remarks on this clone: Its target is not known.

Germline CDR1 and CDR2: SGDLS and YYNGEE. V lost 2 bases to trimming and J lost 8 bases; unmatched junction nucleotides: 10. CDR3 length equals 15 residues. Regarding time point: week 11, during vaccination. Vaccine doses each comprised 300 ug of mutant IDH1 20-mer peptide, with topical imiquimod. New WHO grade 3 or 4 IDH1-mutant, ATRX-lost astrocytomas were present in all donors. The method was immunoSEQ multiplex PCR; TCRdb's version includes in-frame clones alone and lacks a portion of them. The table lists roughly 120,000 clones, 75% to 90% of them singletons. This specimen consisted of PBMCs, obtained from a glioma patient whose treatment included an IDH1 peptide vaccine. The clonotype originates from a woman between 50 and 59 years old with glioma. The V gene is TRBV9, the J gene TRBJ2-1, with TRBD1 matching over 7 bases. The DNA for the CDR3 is TGTGCCAGCAGCGTTCAGGGACAGCCTTTAGATGAGCAGTTCTTC. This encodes CASSVQGQPLDEQFF.